This is a list of T cell receptor beta chains from one sample in a study of cytomegalovirus exposure and HLA in healthy donors. TCRdb's copy holds only in-frame clones and misses some; the assay was immunoSEQ multiplex PCR. The sample has about 220,000 clones, under 95% seen once; the top ten hold around 1%. Sequenced: PBMCs. All receptors derive from a woman aged 18-30 years in good health and CMV-seronegative. Both conserved end residues are part of each CDR3. A D gene is named only where the DNA matches it firmly. Part of the rows lack a size; the others show once, few, many or a class for expanded clones.

V gene,clone size,D gene,J gene,CDR3 DNA,CDR3 protein
TRBV19,-,TRBD1,TRBJ1-5,TGTGCGAGTAGTGGGGGACAGCTCCACAATCAGCCCCAGCATTTT,CASSGGQLHNQPQHF
TRBV4-2,-,-,TRBJ2-6,TGTGCCAGCAGCCAAGATTTCACGAGCTCTGGGGCCAACGTCCTGACTTTC,CASSQDFTSSGANVLTF
TRBV4-1,-,-,TRBJ2-7,TGCGCCAGCAGCCAAAGGCAGGGTCGGTACGAGCAGTACTTC,CASSQRQGRYEQYF
TRBV19,-,TRBD1,TRBJ1-2,TGTGCCAGTAGGCGATCGACAGGGGGCGACTATGGCTACACCTTC,CASRRSTGGDYGYTF
TRBV9,-,-,TRBJ1-5,TGTGCCAGCAGCGACCGAGGTGGGGAGGCCTTCAATCAGCCCCAGCATTTT,CASSDRGGEAFNQPQHF
TRBV9,-,-,TRBJ2-2,TGTGCCAGCAGCGTTGAGGGAGACACCGGGGAGCTGTTTTTT,CASSVEGDTGELFF
TRBV11-2,-,-,TRBJ2-7,TGTGCCAGCAGCTTAGATCCCCAGCGGTCCTTCTCCTACGAGCAGTACTTC,CASSLDPQRSFSYEQYF
TRBV7-8,-,-,TRBJ2-1,TGTGCCAGCAGCTCCCTCTTCCTAGGAGTCGATGAGCAGTTCTTC,CASSSLFLGVDEQFF
TRBV11-2,-,-,TRBJ1-2,TGTGCCAGCAGCCCCCTGCGACTCGGAGTCAACTATGGCTACACCTTC,CASSPLRLGVNYGYTF
TRBV30,once,TRBD2,TRBJ2-1,TGTGCCTGGAGTTTGAGCGGGAGTAGTTGGAATGAGCAGTTCTTC,CAWSLSGSSWNEQFF
TRBV5-1,-,TRBD2,TRBJ2-1,TGCGCCAGCAGGGCCACTAGCGGGAGGCACAATGAGCAGTTCTTC,CASRATSGRHNEQFF
TRBV14,-,TRBD1,TRBJ1-1,TGTGCCAGCAGGCCGCGACAGGGGGCTGGGAACACTGAAGCTTTCTTT,CASRPRQGAGNTEAFF
TRBV5-1,-,TRBD1,TRBJ1-1,TGCGCCAGCAGCGGCGCCCGACAGGGGGCGTTCACTGAAGCTTTCTTT,CASSGARQGAFTEAFF
TRBV27,-,TRBD1,TRBJ2-3,TGTGCCAGCAGCCATATTACAGGGGACCCTAGCACAGATACGCAGTATTTT,CASSHITGDPSTDTQYF
TRBV19,-,TRBD1,TRBJ2-7,TGTGCCAGTAGTATCGGGACAGAGCGAGGCGAGCAGTACTTC,CASSIGTERGEQYF
TRBV30,-,TRBD2,TRBJ2-3,TGTGCCTGGAGTTCGATCTATCATACTAGCGGGAGATGGCCCACAGATACGCAGTATTTT,CAWSSIYHTSGRWPTDTQYF
TRBV2,-,TRBD2,TRBJ2-1,TGTGCCAGCCCAACGGGACTAGCACACTACAATGAGCAGTTCTTC,CASPTGLAHYNEQFF
TRBV28,-,-,TRBJ2-6,TGTGCCAGCAGCATAGTCTCCCCTGGGGCCAACGTCCTGACTTTC,CASSIVSPGANVLTF
TRBV6-4,-,-,TRBJ1-6,TGTGCCAGCAGTGACGGAAGGGGAGGTTCACCCCTCCACTTT,CASSDGRGGSPLHF
TRBV2,-,TRBD2,TRBJ2-5,TGTGCCAGCAGTGAACCCCCAGCGGGAGACCAAGAGACCCAGTACTTC,CASSEPPAGDQETQYF
TRBV5-1,-,-,TRBJ1-3,TGCGCCAGCAGCGTACAGGGTGCTGGAAACACCATATATTTT,CASSVQGAGNTIYF
TRBV6-6,-,TRBD1,TRBJ1-1,TGTGCCAGCAGTTACCATCCGGGACAGAGCCCCCTGGCTTTCTTT,CASSYHPGQSPLAFF
TRBV6-4,-,TRBD2,TRBJ2-1,TGTGCCAGCAGTGACTCAGGTCTAGCGGGAGGGAATGAGCAGTTCTTC,CASSDSGLAGGNEQFF
TRBV4-1,-,TRBD2,TRBJ2-1,TGCGCCAGCAGCCCCCACATCTATAGCGGGGGAACTTCCTACAATGAGCAGTTCTTC,CASSPHIYSGGTSYNEQFF
TRBV9,-,-,TRBJ2-3,TGTGCCAGCAGCCCAACGACTAGCAAGGGGGCAGATACGCAGTATTTT,CASSPTTSKGADTQYF
TRBV5-5,-,-,TRBJ2-1,TGTGCCAGCAGCTCTGAACTCTTTAATGAGCAGTTCTTC,CASSSELFNEQFF
TRBV5-5,-,TRBD1,TRBJ1-1,TGTGCCAGCAGCCCTACAGGGGATAGGGCTTTCTTT,CASSPTGDRAFF
TRBV7-9,-,TRBD2,TRBJ2-3,TGTGCCAGCAGCTTAGCGGGACTAGCGGTTAGGGATACGCAGTATTTT,CASSLAGLAVRDTQYF
TRBV7-8,-,TRBD2,TRBJ2-7,TGTGCCAGCAGCTTACCCAGGAGCGGGACTAGCGGGTGGAAATCCTACGAGCAGTACTTC,CASSLPRSGTSGWKSYEQYF
TRBV16,-,TRBD2,TRBJ2-1,TGTGCCAGCAGCCAAACACTAGCGGGAGTTCAGGATGAGCAGTTCTTC,CASSQTLAGVQDEQFF
TRBV2,-,-,TRBJ2-1,TGTGCCAGCAGTGAAGTGCAGGGGACATACAATGAGCAGTTCTTC,CASSEVQGTYNEQFF
TRBV6-4,-,-,TRBJ2-2,TGTGCCAGCAGTGGAGGGGGAGACACCGGGGAGCTGTTTTTT,CASSGGGDTGELFF
TRBV27,-,TRBD2,TRBJ2-3,TGTGCCAGTCGACTAGCGGGCACAGATACGCAGTATTTT,CASRLAGTDTQYF
TRBV29-1,-,TRBD2,TRBJ2-1,TGCAGCGTTGTGGTTAGCGGGAACGGCGAGCAGTTCTTC,CSVVVSGNGEQFF
TRBV18,once,-,TRBJ2-1,TGTGCCAGCTCACGGTGGCAGGCTTACAATGAGCAGTTCTTC,CASSRWQAYNEQFF
TRBV7-2,-,TRBD2,TRBJ2-2,TGTGCCAGCAGCTCCCGACTAGCGTATTCCGGGGAGCTGTTTTTT,CASSSRLAYSGELFF
TRBV7-9,-,-,TRBJ2-7,TGTGCCAGCAGCTTGGGAGCAGTTGAGCAGTACTTC,CASSLGAVEQYF
TRBV4-1,-,-,TRBJ1-5,TGCGCCAGCAGCCAAGATGTTGGAGGGGTTCAGCCCCAGCATTTT,CASSQDVGGVQPQHF
TRBV6-5,-,TRBD2,TRBJ2-7,TGTGCCAGCAGTTACTCACCTAGCGGGGACCCCTACGAGCAGTACTTC,CASSYSPSGDPYEQYF
TRBV6-5,-,-,TRBJ1-2,TGTGCCAGCAGGGCCCCGACACTGCAAGGCTACACCTTC,CASRAPTLQGYTF
TRBV4-1,-,-,TRBJ2-1,TGCGCCAGCAGCCACCTAAGCGGTAGCTCCTACAATGAGCAGTTCTTC,CASSHLSGSSYNEQFF
TRBV5-6,-,-,TRBJ1-5,TGTGCCAGCAACATGTGGGGGCCGGTTGTTCAGCCCCAGCATTTT,CASNMWGPVVQPQHF
TRBV5-1,-,TRBD2,TRBJ2-3,TGCGCCAGCAGCCCACTAGCGGGAGGGCCCACAGATACGCAGTATTTT,CASSPLAGGPTDTQYF
TRBV6-6,-,TRBD2,TRBJ2-1,TGTGCCAGCAGTTACGACGGACTAGCGGGAGATGAGCAGTTCTTC,CASSYDGLAGDEQFF
TRBV10-2,-,TRBD2,TRBJ2-3,TGCGCCAGCACCCCGGGGGGGGCTAGCACAGATACGCAGTATTTT,CASTPGGASTDTQYF
TRBV6-5,-,-,TRBJ1-6,TGTGCCAGTAAGGGGCAGATAGGTTCACCCCTCCACTTT,CASKGQIGSPLHF
TRBV9,-,-,TRBJ2-3,TGTGCCAGCAGCGATAACAGGGTTGATACGCAGTATTTT,CASSDNRVDTQYF
TRBV27,-,-,TRBJ2-7,TGTGCCAGCAGTTTATCAGGCGGTGGGTCCTACGAGCAGTACTTC,CASSLSGGGSYEQYF
TRBV9,-,-,TRBJ1-5,TGTGCCAGCAGCAGATGGACAGACAATCAGCCCCAGCATTTT,CASSRWTDNQPQHF
TRBV25-1,-,TRBD1,TRBJ2-7,TGTGCCAGCAGTACAAACAGGGGACACCGCTCCTACGAGCAGTACTTC,CASSTNRGHRSYEQYF
TRBV5-1,-,TRBD2,TRBJ2-1,TGCGCCAGCAGCTCTACTAGCGGGAAAGAGCAGTTCTTC,CASSSTSGKEQFF
TRBV30,-,-,TRBJ2-1,TGTGCCTGGACCTTCAATGAGCAGTTCTTC,CAWTFNEQFF
TRBV5-1,-,TRBD1,TRBJ2-1,TGCGCCAGCAGCTTGGTATGGCGGCAGGGGGCGTTCTTC,CASSLVWRQGAFF
TRBV5-4,-,TRBD2,TRBJ2-7,TGTGCCAGCAGCTTGGGACACTCGGGCGGGAGGGCCGGAGACGAGCAGTACTTC,CASSLGHSGGRAGDEQYF
TRBV6-1,-,-,TRBJ1-2,TGTGCCAGCAGTGTGGTCGGTTCGGGCTACACCTTC,CASSVVGSGYTF
TRBV19,-,TRBD1,TRBJ1-1,TGTGCCAGTAGTAGACGAAACAGGGGGCGCATGAACACTGAAGCTTTCTTT,CASSRRNRGRMNTEAFF
TRBV2,-,-,TRBJ2-7,TGTGCCAGCAGTGCGACAGCCTTCCTCCAAGAGCAGTACTTC,CASSATAFLQEQYF
TRBV10-2,-,TRBD2,TRBJ2-5,TGCGCCAGCAGTAACACAGCGGGACTCCTGGAGACCCAGTACTTC,CASSNTAGLLETQYF
TRBV30,-,TRBD1,TRBJ2-5,TGTGCCTGGAGTCCCACGGACAGGGGGACGGAGACCCAGTACTTC,CAWSPTDRGTETQYF